This T cell receptor (beta chain) was retrieved from a study of CD8+ T cells in alopecia areata (dated by TCRdb to 2017 to 2018). In terms of the full investigation: High-throughput TCRbeta sequencing was used to examine T cell clonal expansion in alopecia areata in both the C3H/HeJ mouse model and human patients. immunoSEQ multiplex PCR using 35 Vbeta forward primers and 13 Jbeta reverse primers was used to amplify TCRbeta CDR3 regions. Clonality in the scalp was compared among normal scalp (n=4), patchy alopecia areata scalp (n=8), and alopecia totalis/universalis scalp (n=8). RNA was extracted with the PAXgene miRNA kit for fixed scalp, the miRNeasy kit for PBMCs, and the RNeasy kit for mouse skin. Scalp tissue and sorted CD4+ and CD8+ peripheral blood T cells from patchy and totalis/universalis alopecia areata patients and from healthy controls were covered by human TCRbeta sequencing. What the study reported, not specific to this receptor: Scalp TCR repertoire analysis is complicated because resident alphabeta T cells in normal human skin are also sequenced, whereas mouse skin is dominated by gammadelta T cells. Lesional scalp, especially in alopecia totalis/universalis, showed higher clonality and more expanded CD8+ clones than normal scalp, suggesting antigenic drive. Shared TCR sequences between patients were less evident than in mice, which may be partly attributable to HLA diversity in the patient population.

The sample holds a few counts of this clone. Its recognized antigen is unknown. Nothing much larger sits one base from this clone, and base qualities are not available. From the cysteine up to the phenylalanine, the CDR3 has a length of 15 residues. The CDR3 DNA has 45 bases and is translated from base 1. The germline V and J ends show losses of 4 bases and 7 bases respectively, and no gene match explains 7 bases of the junction. CDR1 and CDR2 were assigned from the germline V gene as LGHNA and YSLEER. Receptor amplification or capture employed the immunoSEQ multiplex PCR assay. For TCR sequencing, RNA was extracted from every sample and reverse transcribed into cDNA to serve as template. SuperScript III was used to make first-strand cDNA, primed with a 2:1 mix of oligo-dT and random hexamers. A synthetic immune receptor repertoire was used to gauge amplification bias, and whatever bias remained was removed computationally. For the original study's pipeline: Raw reads were preprocessed to remove errors, and CDR3 was defined according to IMGT conventions as the region from the conserved cysteine to phenylalanine. Clonality was calculated as 1 minus Shannon entropy normalized by log2 of the number of productive unique TCRs. Whether each scalp clone was CD4 or CD8 was inferred by checking scalp TCRbeta sequences against the CD4 and CD8 repertoires from sorted blood. Imported from immuneACCESS, the table was reduced by TCRdb to in-frame sequences with V and J called. These copies leave out some clones; in studies compared against another copy, an unresolved V gene accounts for under half, and the cause of the remainder is not known. From that table come the V and J calls and clone size; the DNA was used to work out D and trimming. The sample table holds about 110,000 clones, of which approximately 59% were seen once. Of the sample, 20% to 25% falls within the top ten clones.

PBMCs were isolated by density centrifugation and stained for CD3, CD4 and CD8, and CD4+ and CD8+ T cells were sorted on a FACSAria. Scalp biopsies and blood samples were provided by unaffected controls. Sequencing was performed on CD8+ T cells sorted from blood. The V and J segments used are TRBV4-3 and TRBJ1-4, with TRBD1 identical over 9 junction bases. This sequence originates from a human donor in good health. The CDR3 protein sequence reads: CASSRRQGEAEKLFF. Read as DNA, the sequence is TGCGCCAGCAGCCGGAGACAGGGGGAGGCTGAAAAACTGTTTTTT.